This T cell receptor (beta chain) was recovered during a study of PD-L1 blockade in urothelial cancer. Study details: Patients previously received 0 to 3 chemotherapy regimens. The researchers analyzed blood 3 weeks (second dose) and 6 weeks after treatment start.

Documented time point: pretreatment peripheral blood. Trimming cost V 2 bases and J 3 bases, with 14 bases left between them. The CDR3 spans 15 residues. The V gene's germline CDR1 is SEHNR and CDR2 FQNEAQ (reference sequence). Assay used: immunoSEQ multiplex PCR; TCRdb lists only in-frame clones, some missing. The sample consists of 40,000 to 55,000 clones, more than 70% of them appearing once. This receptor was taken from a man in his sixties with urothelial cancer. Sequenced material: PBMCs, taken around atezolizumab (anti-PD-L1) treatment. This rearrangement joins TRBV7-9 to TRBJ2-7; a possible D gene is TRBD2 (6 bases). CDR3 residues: CASSLPGDPNYEQYF. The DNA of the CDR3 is TGTGCCAGCAGCTTACCGGGGGACCCCAACTACGAGCAGTACTTC.